The source of this T cell receptor (beta chain) is a study of response to subunit inactivated influenza vaccine. General study points: Few new T cells, the authors suggested, are recruited by each seasonal influenza vaccination.

The CDR3 has 14 residues. V lost 5 bases and J lost 3; bases outside the gene matches: 3. Germline CDR1 reads SEHNR; CDR2 reads FQNEAQ (reference sequence). The table lists this clonotype with a few counts. Its target is unknown. TCRdb re-derived calls from the RT-PCR reads in MiXCR, one entry per CDR3 protein. This sample has hundreds of thousands of distinct CDR3 sequences, with 25% found just once. Specimen: CD4+ T cells sorted from PBMCs, collected roughly 5 days after vaccination. The clonotype was recovered from a man aged 45-60 years who received an inactivated influenza vaccine. This sequence joins TRBV7-9 and TRBJ2-5; 10 positions agree with TRBD1. CDR3 loop: CASSQGQGKETQYF. DNA of the CDR3: TGTGCCAGCAGCCAGGGACAGGGGAAAGAGACCCAGTACTTC.